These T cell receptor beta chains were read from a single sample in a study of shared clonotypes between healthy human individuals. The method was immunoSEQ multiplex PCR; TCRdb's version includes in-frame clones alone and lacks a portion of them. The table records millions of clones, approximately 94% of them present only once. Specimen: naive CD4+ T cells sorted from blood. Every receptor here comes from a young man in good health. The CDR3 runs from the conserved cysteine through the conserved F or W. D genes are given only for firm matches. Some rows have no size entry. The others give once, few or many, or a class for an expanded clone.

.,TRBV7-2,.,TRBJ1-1,CASSSNTYGAFF,TGTGCCAGCAGTTCGAATACCTACGGGGCTTTCTTT
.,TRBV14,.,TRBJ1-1,CASSPVLNNGAFF,TGTGCCAGCAGCCCGGTACTAAACAACGGAGCTTTCTTT
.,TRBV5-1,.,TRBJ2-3,CASSLGRGPTSSDTQYF,TGCGCCAGCAGCTTGGGGAGGGGCCCAACCTCTTCAGATACGCAGTATTTT
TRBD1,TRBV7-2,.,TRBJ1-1,CASSLIVGTASLAFF,TGTGCCAGCAGCTTAATCGTGGGGACAGCGAGCTTGGCTTTCTTT
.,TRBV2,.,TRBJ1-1,CASSGVGGPAEAFF,TGTGCCAGCAGTGGGGTTGGCGGGCCCGCTGAAGCTTTCTTT
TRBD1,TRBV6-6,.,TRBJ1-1,CASSDPGTGYTEAFF,TGTGCCAGCAGTGACCCCGGGACAGGGTACACTGAAGCTTTCTTT
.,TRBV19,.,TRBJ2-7,CASSIDSSSSYEQYF,TGTGCCAGTAGTATAGATTCCTCGAGCTCCTACGAGCAGTACTTC
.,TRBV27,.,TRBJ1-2,CASSFRGTNYGYTF,TGTGCCAGCAGTTTCAGGGGAACTAACTATGGCTACACCTTC
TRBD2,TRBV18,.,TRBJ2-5,CASQRGSGETQYF,TGTGCCAGCCAGCGGGGGAGTGGAGAGACCCAGTACTTC
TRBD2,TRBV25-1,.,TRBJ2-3,CASSEYEGGSTDTQYF,TGTGCCAGCAGTGAATACGAGGGAGGGTCCACAGATACGCAGTATTTT
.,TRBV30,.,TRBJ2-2,CAWSVGGSKNTGELFF,TGTGCCTGGAGTGTCGGGGGAAGTAAGAACACCGGGGAGCTGTTTTTT
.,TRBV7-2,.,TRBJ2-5,CASSFTSGLGTQYF,TGTGCCAGCAGCTTCACCTCCGGCCTCGGGACCCAGTACTTC
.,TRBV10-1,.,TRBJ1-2,CASSESKWPSNYGYTF,TGCGCCAGCAGTGAGTCGAAGTGGCCATCTAACTATGGCTACACCTTC
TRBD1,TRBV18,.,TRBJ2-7,CASSPLGQSSYEQYF,TGTGCCAGCTCACCTCTGGGACAGAGCTCCTACGAGCAGTACTTC
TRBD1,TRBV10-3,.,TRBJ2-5,CAIKATGVSEETQYF,TGTGCCATCAAAGCGACAGGGGTGTCTGAAGAGACCCAGTACTTC
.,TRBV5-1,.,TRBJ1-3,CASSLQESGNTIYF,TGCGCCAGCAGCTTGCAGGAATCTGGAAACACCATATATTTT
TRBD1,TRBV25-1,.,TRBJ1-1,CASSAPGTGATEAFF,TGTGCCAGCAGCGCACCCGGGACAGGGGCCACTGAAGCTTTCTTT
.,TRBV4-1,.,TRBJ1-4,CASSQGDLGEKLFF,TGCGCCAGCAGCCAAGGGGATCTGGGAGAAAAACTGTTTTTT
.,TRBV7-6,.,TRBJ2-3,CASSPSGPGTQYF,TGTGCCAGCAGCCCCTCCGGCCCCGGTACGCAGTATTTT
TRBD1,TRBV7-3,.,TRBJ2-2,CASSPDRDKSGELFF,TGTGCCAGCAGCCCGGACAGGGACAAGTCCGGGGAGCTGTTTTTT
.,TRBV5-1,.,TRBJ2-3,CASSSTRRGSTDTQYF,TGCGCCAGCAGCAGCACCAGGAGGGGGAGCACAGATACGCAGTATTTT
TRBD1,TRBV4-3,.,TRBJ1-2,CASSQDDRGRVYGYTF,TGCGCCAGCAGCCAAGACGACAGGGGGCGCGTCTATGGCTACACCTTC
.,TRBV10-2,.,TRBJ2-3,CASSAEDGRTDTQYF,TGCGCCAGCAGTGCCGAAGACGGTCGCACAGATACGCAGTATTTT
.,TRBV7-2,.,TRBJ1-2,CASSFNRDYGYTF,TGTGCCAGCAGCTTCAACAGGGACTATGGCTACACCTTC
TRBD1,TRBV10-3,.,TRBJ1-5,CAISFGTESNQPQHF,TGTGCCATCAGTTTTGGGACAGAGTCCAATCAGCCCCAGCATTTT
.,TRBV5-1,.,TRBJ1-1,CASRTQGDNTEAFF,TGCGCCAGCAGGACACAGGGTGATAACACTGAAGCTTTCTTT
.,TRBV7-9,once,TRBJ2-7,CASSHGAYEQYF,TGTGCCAGCAGCCACGGGGCCTACGAGCAGTACTTC
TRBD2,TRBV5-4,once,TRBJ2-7,CASSLGGLAGSYEQYF,TGTGCCAGCAGCTTGGGGGGGTTAGCGGGGTCCTACGAGCAGTACTTC
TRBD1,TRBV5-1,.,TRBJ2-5,CASSLGATGGWETQYF,TGCGCCAGCAGCTTGGGGGCGACAGGGGGCTGGGAGACCCAGTACTTC
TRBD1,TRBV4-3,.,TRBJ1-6,CASSQDQDRVSPLHF,TGCGCCAGCAGCCAAGACCAGGACAGGGTCTCACCCCTCCACTTT
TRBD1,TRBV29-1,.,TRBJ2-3,CSVEVQQGATTDTQYF,TGCAGCGTTGAAGTTCAGCAGGGGGCGACCACAGATACGCAGTATTTT
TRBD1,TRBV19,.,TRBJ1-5,CASSIGVQGSLNQPQHF,TGTGCCAGTAGTATAGGAGTACAGGGGTCCCTCAATCAGCCCCAGCATTTT
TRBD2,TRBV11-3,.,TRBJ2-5,CASSLLAGGETQYF,TGTGCCAGCAGCTTACTAGCGGGAGGGGAGACCCAGTACTTC
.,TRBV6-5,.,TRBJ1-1,CASSRGLGGTEAFF,TGTGCCAGCAGTAGGGGTCTGGGGGGGACTGAAGCTTTCTTT
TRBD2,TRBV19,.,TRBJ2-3,CASSKGLAGEADTQYF,TGTGCCAGTAGTAAAGGACTAGCGGGAGAGGCAGATACGCAGTATTTT
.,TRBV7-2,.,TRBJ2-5,CASSLGWTQYF,TGTGCCAGCAGCTTAGGGTGGACCCAGTACTTC
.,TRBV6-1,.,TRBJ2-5,CASSRGRGETQYF,TGTGCCAGCAGTAGGGGGCGGGGTGAGACCCAGTACTTC
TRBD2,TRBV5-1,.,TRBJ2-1,CASSSSGGHYNEQFF,TGCGCCAGCAGTAGTAGCGGGGGGCATTACAATGAGCAGTTCTTC
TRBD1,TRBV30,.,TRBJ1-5,CAWTVGQTVWPQHF,TGTGCCTGGACGGTGGGACAGACAGTTTGGCCCCAGCATTTT
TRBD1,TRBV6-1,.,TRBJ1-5,CASSALTRTRGPPDQPQHF,TGTGCCAGCAGTGCACTAACTCGCACCAGGGGGCCCCCCGATCAGCCCCAGCATTTT
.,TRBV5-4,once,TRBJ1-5,CASSLASQGRDQPQHF,TGTGCCAGCAGCTTGGCCTCTCAGGGAAGGGATCAGCCCCAGCATTTT
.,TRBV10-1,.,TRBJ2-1,CASSEYGGLHLNEQFF,TGCGCCAGCAGTGAGTACGGGGGGCTACACCTCAATGAGCAGTTCTTC
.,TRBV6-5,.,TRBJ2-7,CASSRDSYEQYF,TGTGCCAGCAGTCGCGACAGCTACGAGCAGTACTTC
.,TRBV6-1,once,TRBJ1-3,CASTSGQGDRNTIYF,TGTGCCAGCACAAGTGGGCAGGGCGACCGAAACACCATATATTTT
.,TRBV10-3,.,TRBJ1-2,CAIRGTDRQEGYGYTF,TGTGCCATCAGGGGGACCGACAGGCAGGAAGGGTATGGCTACACCTTC
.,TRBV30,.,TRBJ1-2,CASARPRGADGYTF,TGTGCCTCCGCCCGCCCACGGGGGGCCGATGGCTACACCTTC
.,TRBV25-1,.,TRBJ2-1,CASSDATTSSNEQFF,TGTGCCAGCAGTGACGCCACTACTAGCTCCAATGAGCAGTTCTTC
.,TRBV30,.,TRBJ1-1,CAWDLANTEAFF,TGTGCCTGGGACCTGGCTAACACTGAAGCTTTCTTT
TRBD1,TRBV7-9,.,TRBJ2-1,CASSFDRGSYNEQFF,TGTGCCAGCAGCTTCGACAGGGGCTCCTACAATGAGCAGTTCTTC
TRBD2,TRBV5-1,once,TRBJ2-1,CASSSGTSGTSYNEQFF,TGCGCCAGCAGCTCGGGGACTAGCGGGACCTCCTACAATGAGCAGTTCTTC